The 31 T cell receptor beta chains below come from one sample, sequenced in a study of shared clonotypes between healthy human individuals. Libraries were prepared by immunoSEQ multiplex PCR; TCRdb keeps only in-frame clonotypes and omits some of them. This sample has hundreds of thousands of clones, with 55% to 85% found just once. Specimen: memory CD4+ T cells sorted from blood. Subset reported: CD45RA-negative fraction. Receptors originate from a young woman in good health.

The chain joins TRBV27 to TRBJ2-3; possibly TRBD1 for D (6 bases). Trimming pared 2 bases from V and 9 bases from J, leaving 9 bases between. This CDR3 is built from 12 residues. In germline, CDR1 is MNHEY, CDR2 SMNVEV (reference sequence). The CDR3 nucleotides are TGTGCCAGCAGTTTACAGGGGAAAACGCAGTATTTT. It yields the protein CASSLQGKTQYF.

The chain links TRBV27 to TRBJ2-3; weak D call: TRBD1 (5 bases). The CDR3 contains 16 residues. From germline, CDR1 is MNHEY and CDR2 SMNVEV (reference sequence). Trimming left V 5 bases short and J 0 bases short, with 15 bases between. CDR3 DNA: TGTGCCAGCAGTCCATCATGGGGCGGAAGCACAGATACGCAGTATTTT. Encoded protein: CASSPSWGGSTDTQYF.

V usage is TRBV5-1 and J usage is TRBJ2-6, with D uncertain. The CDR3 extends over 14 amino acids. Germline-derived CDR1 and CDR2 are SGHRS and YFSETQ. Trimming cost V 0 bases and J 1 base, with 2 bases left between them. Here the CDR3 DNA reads TGCGCCAGCAGCTTGGTTTCTGGGGCCAACGTCCTGACTTTC. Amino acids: CASSLVSGANVLTF.

The DNA for the CDR3 is TGCGCCAGCAGCTTCTCCTACTTGACTCCGGGAGAGGGCTACGAGCAGTACTTC. This codes for CASSFSYLTPGEGYEQYF. The rearrangement uses TRBV5-1 and TRBJ2-7; TRBD2 might be the D (6 bases). The CDR3 loop spans 18 amino acids. Between the trimmed V and J ends, which lost 2 bases and 3 bases, there was a span of 24 bases. CDR1 and CDR2 from the germline V gene are SGHRS and YFSETQ.

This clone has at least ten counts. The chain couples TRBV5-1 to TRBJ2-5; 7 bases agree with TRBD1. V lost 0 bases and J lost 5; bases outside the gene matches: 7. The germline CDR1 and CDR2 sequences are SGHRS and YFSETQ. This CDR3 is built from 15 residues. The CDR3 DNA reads TGCGCCAGCAGCTTGGCACAGACAGGGTACGAGACCCAGTACTTC. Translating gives CASSLAQTGYETQYF.

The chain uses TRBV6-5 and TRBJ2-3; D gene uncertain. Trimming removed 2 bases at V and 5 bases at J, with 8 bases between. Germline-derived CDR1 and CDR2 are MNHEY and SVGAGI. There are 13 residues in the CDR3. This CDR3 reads CASSYETGDTQYF. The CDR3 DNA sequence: TGTGCCAGCAGTTACGAGACTGGAGATACGCAGTATTTT.

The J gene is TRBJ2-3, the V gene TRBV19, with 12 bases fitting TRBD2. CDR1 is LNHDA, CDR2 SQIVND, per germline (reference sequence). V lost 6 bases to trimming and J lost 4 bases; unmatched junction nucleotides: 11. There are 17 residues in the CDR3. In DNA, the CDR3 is TGTGCCAGTAGCCCCTGGTCTAGCGGGAGGGCCCCAGATACGCAGTATTTT. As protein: CASSPWSSGRAPDTQYF. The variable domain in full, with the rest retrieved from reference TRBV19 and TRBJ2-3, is DGGITQSPKYLFRKEGQNVTLSCEQNLNHDAMYWYRQDPGQGLRLIYYSQIVNDFQKGDIAEGYSVSREKKESFPLTVTSAQKNPTAFYLCASSPWSSGRAPDTQYFGPGTRLTVL.

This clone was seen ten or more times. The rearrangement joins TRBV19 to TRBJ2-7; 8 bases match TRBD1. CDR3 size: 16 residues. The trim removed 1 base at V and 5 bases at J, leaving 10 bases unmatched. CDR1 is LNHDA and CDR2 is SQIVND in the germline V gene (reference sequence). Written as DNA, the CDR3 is TGTGCCAGTAGTATAGCTCCTCGGACAGGGAACGACGAGCAGTACTTC. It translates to CASSIAPRTGNDEQYF.

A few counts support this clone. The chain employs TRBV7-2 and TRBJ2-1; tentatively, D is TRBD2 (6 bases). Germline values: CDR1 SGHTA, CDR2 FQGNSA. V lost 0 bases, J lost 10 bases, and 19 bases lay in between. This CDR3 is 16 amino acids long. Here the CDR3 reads CASSLAGGLRGREQFF. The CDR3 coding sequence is TGTGCCAGCAGCTTAGCGGGTGGCTTACGGGGGAGGGAGCAGTTCTTC.

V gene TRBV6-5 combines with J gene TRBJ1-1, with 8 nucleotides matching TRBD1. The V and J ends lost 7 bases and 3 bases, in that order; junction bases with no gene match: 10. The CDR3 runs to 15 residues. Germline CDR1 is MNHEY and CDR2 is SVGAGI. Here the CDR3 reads CASTKRGQGDTEAFF. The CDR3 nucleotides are TGTGCCAGCACCAAACGCGGACAGGGAGACACTGAAGCTTTCTTT.

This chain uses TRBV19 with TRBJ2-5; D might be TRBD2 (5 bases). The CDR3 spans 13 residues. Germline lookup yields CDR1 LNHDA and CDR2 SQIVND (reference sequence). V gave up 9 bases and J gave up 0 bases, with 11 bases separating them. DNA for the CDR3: TGTGCCAGCGCTGGGAGTTACCAAGAGACCCAGTACTTC. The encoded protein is CASAGSYQETQYF.

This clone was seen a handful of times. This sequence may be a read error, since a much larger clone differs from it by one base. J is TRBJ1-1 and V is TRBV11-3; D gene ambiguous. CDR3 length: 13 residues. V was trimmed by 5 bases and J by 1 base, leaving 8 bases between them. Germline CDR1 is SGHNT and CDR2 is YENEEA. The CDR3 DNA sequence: TGTGCCAGCAGCCGCCAGGAGAACACTGAAGCTTTCTTT. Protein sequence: CASSRQENTEAFF. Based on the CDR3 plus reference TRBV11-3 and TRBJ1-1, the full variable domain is EAGVVQSPRYKIIEKKQPVAFWCNPISGHNTLYWYLQNLGQGPELLIRYENEEAVDDSQLPKDRFSAERLKGVDSTLKIQPAELGDSAVYLCASSRQENTEAFFGQGTRLTVV.

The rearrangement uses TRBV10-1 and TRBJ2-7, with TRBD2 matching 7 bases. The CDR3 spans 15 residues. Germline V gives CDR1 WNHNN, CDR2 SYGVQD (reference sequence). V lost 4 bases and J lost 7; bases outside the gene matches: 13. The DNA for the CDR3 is TGCGCCAGCAGTGTGGGAGCTAGCGGTAACTTAGAGCAGTACTTC. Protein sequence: CASSVGASGNLEQYF.

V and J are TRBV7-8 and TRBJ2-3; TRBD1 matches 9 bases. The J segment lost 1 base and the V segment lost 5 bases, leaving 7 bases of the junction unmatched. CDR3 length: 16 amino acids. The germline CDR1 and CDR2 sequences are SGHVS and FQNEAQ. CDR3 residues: CASSRDRAGGTDTQYF. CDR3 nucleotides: TGTGCCAGCAGCCGGGACAGGGCGGGAGGCACAGATACGCAGTATTTT. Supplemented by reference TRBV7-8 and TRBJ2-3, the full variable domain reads GAGVSQSPRYKVAKRGQDVALRCDPISGHVSLFWYQQALGQGPEFLTYFQNEAQLDKSGLPSDRFFAERPEGSVSTLKIQRTQQEDSAVYLCASSRDRAGGTDTQYFGPGTRLTVL.

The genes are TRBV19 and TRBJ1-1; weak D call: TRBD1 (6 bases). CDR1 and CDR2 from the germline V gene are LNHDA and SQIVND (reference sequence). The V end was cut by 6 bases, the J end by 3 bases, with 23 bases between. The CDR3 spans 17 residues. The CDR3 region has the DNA TGTGCCAGTAGCGGACAGAGTGCTTTGGGAAGCTACACTGAAGCTTTCTTT. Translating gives CASSGQSALGSYTEAFF.

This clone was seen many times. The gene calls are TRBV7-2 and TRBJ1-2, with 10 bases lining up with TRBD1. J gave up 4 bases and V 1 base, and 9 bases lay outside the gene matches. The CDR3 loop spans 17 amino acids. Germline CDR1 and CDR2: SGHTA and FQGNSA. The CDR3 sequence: CASSLVGFRDRGYGYTF. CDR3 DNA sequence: TGTGCCAGCAGCTTAGTTGGGTTTCGGGACAGGGGCTATGGCTACACCTTC.

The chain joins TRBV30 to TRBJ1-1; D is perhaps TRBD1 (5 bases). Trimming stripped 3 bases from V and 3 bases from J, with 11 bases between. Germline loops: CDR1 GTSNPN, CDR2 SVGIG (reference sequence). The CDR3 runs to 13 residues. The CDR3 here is CAWRQGADTEAFF. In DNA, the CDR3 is TGTGCCTGGAGGCAGGGTGCGGACACTGAAGCTTTCTTT. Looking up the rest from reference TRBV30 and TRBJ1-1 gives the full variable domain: SQTIHQWPATLVQPVGSPLSLECTVEGTSNPNLYWYRQAAGRGLQLLFYSVGIGQISSEVPQNLSASRPQDRQFILSSKKLLLSDSGFYLCAWRQGADTEAFFGQGTRLTVV.

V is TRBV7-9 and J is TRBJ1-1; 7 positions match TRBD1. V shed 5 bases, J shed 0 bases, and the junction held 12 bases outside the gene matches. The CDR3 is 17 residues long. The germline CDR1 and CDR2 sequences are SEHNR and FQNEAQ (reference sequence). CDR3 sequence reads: CASSAGLAGGLNTEAFF. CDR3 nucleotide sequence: TGTGCCAGCAGCGCGGGCTTAGCAGGGGGTTTGAACACTGAAGCTTTCTTT.

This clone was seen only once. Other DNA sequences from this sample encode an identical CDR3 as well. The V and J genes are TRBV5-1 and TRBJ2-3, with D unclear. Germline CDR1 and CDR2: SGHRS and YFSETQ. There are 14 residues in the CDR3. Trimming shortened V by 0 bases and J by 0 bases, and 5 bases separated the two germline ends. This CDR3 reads CASSLGGSTDTQYF. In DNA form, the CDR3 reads TGCGCCAGCAGCTTGGGCGGTAGCACAGATACGCAGTATTTT.

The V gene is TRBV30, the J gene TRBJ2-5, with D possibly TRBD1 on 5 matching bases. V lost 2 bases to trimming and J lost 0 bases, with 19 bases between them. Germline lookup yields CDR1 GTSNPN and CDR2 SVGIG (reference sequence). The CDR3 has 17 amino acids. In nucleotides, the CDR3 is TGTGCCTGGAGTAGCCTGGGGCCTCTAGGGTACCAAGAGACCCAGTACTTC. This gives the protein CAWSSLGPLGYQETQYF.

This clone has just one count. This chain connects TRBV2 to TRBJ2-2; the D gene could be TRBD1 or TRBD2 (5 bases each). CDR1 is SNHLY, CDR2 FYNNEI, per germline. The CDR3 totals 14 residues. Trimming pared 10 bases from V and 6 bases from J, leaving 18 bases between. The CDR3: CAIVPLMGAGELFF. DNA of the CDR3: TGTGCCATCGTACCCCTAATGGGGGCCGGGGAGCTGTTTTTT.

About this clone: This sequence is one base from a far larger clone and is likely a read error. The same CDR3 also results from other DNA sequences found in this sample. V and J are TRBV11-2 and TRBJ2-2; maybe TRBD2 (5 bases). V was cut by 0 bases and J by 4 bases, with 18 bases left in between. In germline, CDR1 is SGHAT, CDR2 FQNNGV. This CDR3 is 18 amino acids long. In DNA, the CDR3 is TGTGCCAGCAGCTTAGAGGGGTTAGGGAGAGGGCTCACCGGGGAGCTGTTTTTT. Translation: CASSLEGLGRGLTGELFF.

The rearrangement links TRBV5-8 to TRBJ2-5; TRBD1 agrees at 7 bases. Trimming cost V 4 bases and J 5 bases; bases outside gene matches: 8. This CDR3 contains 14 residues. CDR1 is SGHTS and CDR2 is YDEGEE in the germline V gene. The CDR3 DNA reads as TGTGCCAGCAGCCCCCCACAGGGGCGGGAGACCCAGTACTTC. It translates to CASSPPQGRETQYF.

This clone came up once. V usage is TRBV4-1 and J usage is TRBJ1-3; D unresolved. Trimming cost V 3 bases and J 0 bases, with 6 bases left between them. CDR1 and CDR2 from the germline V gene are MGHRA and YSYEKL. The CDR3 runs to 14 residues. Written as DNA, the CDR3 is TGCGCCAGCAGCCAGTGGGGCTCTGGAAACACCATATATTTT. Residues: CASSQWGSGNTIYF.

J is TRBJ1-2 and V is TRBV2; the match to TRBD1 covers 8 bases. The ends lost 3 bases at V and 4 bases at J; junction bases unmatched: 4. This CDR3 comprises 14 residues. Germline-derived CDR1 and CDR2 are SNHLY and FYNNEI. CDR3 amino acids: CASSDLDRGYGYTF. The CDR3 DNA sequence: TGTGCCAGCAGTGACCTAGACAGGGGCTATGGCTACACCTTC.

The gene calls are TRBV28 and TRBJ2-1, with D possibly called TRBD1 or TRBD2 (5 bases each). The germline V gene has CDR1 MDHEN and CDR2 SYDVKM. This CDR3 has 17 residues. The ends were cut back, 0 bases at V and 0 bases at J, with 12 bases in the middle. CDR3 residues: CASSLWGTTNSYNEQFF. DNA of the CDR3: TGTGCCAGCAGTTTATGGGGGACGACAAACTCCTACAATGAGCAGTTCTTC.

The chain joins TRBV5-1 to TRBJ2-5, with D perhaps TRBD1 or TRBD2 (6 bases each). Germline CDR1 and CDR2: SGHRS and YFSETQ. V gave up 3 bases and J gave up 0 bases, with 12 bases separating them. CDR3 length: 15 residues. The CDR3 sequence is CASSWQGTDQETQYF. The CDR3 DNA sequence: TGCGCCAGCAGCTGGCAGGGGACTGACCAAGAGACCCAGTACTTC. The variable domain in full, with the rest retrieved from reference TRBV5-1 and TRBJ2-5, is KAGVTQTPRYLIKTRGQQVTLSCSPISGHRSVSWYQQTPGQGLQFLFEYFSETQRNKGNFPGRFSGRQFSNSRSEMNVSTLELGDSALYLCASSWQGTDQETQYFGPGTRLLVL.

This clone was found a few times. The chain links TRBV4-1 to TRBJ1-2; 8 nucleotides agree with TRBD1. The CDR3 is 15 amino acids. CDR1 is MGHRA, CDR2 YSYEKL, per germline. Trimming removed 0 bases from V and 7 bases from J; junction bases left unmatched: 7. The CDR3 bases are TGCGCCAGCAGCCAAGATCCGGAGACAGGGGTTGGCTACACCTTC. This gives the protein CASSQDPETGVGYTF.

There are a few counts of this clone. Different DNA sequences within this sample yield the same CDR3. The CDR3 DNA follows: TGTGCCAGCAGTCCCAGGACAGGGGGCCGGAACACTGAAGCTTTCTTT. Protein sequence: CASSPRTGGRNTEAFF. The chain has TRBV27 and TRBJ1-1, with 11 nucleotides matching TRBD1. V gave up 5 bases and J gave up 1 base; unmatched junction bases: 6. CDR3 length equals 16 residues. Germline assignment: CDR1 MNHEY and CDR2 SMNVEV (reference sequence).

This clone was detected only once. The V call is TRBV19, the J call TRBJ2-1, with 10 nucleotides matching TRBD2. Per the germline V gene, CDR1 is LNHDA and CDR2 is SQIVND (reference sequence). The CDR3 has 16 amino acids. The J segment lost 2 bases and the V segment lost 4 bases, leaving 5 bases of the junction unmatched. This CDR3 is CASSSPLAGAYNEQFF. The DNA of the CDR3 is TGTGCCAGTAGTAGCCCTCTAGCGGGGGCCTACAATGAGCAGTTCTTC.

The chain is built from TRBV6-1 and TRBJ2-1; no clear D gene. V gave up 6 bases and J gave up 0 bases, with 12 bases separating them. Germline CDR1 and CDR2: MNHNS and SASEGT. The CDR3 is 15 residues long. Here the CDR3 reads CASRGARSSYNEQFF. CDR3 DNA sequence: TGTGCCAGCAGGGGCGCGAGAAGCTCCTACAATGAGCAGTTCTTC.